These 11 T cell receptor beta chains share one sample of origin, sequenced in a study of CD8 T cells in ankylosing spondylitis. TCRdb used MiXCR to reprocess the 5' RACE reads, holding one entry per CDR3 protein. The sample includes fewer than 450,000 distinct CDR3 sequences, 17% of them seen just once. Study conclusions and caveats: Fewer than ten highly homologous variants made up a TCR beta motif, and this motif appeared characteristic of ankylosing spondylitis blood.

These receptors' targets are unknown. The specimen sequenced was blood, either unsorted or a sorted T cell fraction (not recorded which). The receptors were gathered from a male donor with ankylosing spondylitis.

This clonotype has more than one count but fewer than ten. The chain couples TRBV6-1 to TRBJ2-5; 7 positions agree with TRBD1. Germline CDR1 and CDR2: MNHNS and SASEGT. The CDR3 contains 15 residues. After removal of 7 bases from V and 9 bases from J, the junction contained 17 bases not matched to a gene. For the CDR3, the DNA is TGTGCCAGCACCAACCGGGACAGCGGTCAAAGGCCCCAGTACTTC. Translated: CASTNRDSGQRPQYF.

This clonotype occurred a few times. This sequence joins TRBV27 and TRBJ2-7; 9 positions agree with TRBD1. Germline CDR1 reads MNHEY; CDR2 reads SMNVEV (reference sequence). This CDR3 region has 15 residues. V lost 0 bases and J lost 3; bases outside the gene matches: 3. CDR3 sequence reads: CASSLSPGQGYEQYF. CDR3 sequence (DNA): TGTGCCAGCAGTTTATCGCCGGGACAGGGCTACGAGCAGTACTTC.

This clonotype has more than one count but fewer than ten. J is TRBJ1-5 and V is TRBV11-2; perhaps TRBD1 as D (6 bases). The V and J ends lost 2 bases and 6 bases respectively, with 11 bases between them. CDR1 and CDR2 (germline): SGHAT, FQNNGV. The CDR3 runs to 14 residues. CDR3 in amino acids: CASSLRQEAQPQHF. Here the CDR3 DNA reads TGTGCCAGCAGCTTACGACAGGAGGCTCAGCCCCAGCATTTT.

In its sample, this clonotype was seen a few times. This chain joins TRBV27 and TRBJ2-7; 8 bases agree with TRBD2. CDR3 length: 16 amino acids. V lost 5 bases and J lost 3; bases outside the gene matches: 12. CDR1 and CDR2 from the germline V gene are MNHEY and SMNVEV (reference sequence). This CDR3 reads CASSTIAGTGVYEQYF. The CDR3 DNA sequence: TGTGCCAGCAGTACCATAGCGGGAACGGGAGTCTACGAGCAGTACTTC.

The chain combines TRBV7-2 with TRBJ1-1, with D tentatively TRBD1 (6 bases). The CDR3 runs to 15 residues. Deletions cut 5 bases from V and 2 bases from J, with 15 bases between. CDR1 SGHTA and CDR2 FQGNSA come from the germline V gene. The CDR3 loop reads CASSQVGQTNTEAFF. CDR3 DNA sequence: TGTGCCAGCAGCCAGGTAGGACAGACAAACACTGAAGCTTTCTTT.

Many counts were recorded for this clonotype. The gene calls are TRBV7-9 and TRBJ2-7; 9 nucleotides line up with TRBD2. Germline values: CDR1 SEHNR, CDR2 FQNEAQ (reference sequence). V shed 6 bases, J shed 6 bases, and the junction held 9 bases outside the gene matches. The CDR3 is 14 residues long. CDR3 loop: CASRAGGEASEQYF. For the CDR3, the DNA is TGTGCCAGCAGGGCGGGGGGGGAGGCCTCCGAGCAGTACTTC.

The chain carries TRBV20-1 and TRBJ1-2; TRBD1 might be the D (6 bases). Trimming stripped 1 base from V and 6 bases from J, with 18 bases between. The CDR3 sequence is 15 residues long. CDR1 is DFQATT, CDR2 SNEGSKA, per germline (reference sequence). This CDR3 reads CSARVVTGLGDGYTF. CDR3 nucleotides: TGCAGTGCTAGAGTCGTGACAGGTCTCGGGGATGGCTACACCTTC.

V usage is TRBV6-2 or TRBV6-3 and J usage is TRBJ2-4; unclear D gene. V gave up 2 bases and J gave up 6 bases, with 11 bases separating them. Germline values: CDR1 MNHEY, CDR2 SVGEGT. The CDR3 runs 14 residues. The CDR3 spells CASSYEAWLNIQYF. DNA for the CDR3: TGTGCCAGCAGTTACGAAGCGTGGCTAAACATTCAGTACTTC.

This clonotype has more than one count but fewer than ten. V gene TRBV28 combines with J gene TRBJ1-6; D is ambiguous. Trimming shortened V by 5 bases and J by 4 bases, and 12 bases separated the two germline ends. The CDR3 has 15 amino acids. Per the germline V gene, CDR1 is MDHEN and CDR2 is SYDVKM. This CDR3 is CASSTSTTYNSPLHF. CDR3 DNA: TGTGCCAGCAGTACCTCCACGACTTATAATTCACCCCTCCACTTT. The full variable domain, its missing parts supplied by reference TRBV28 and TRBJ1-6, is DVKVTQSSRYLVKRTGEKVFLECVQDMDHENMFWYRQDPGLGLRLIYFSYDVKMKEKGDIPEGYSVSREKKERFSLILESASTNQTSMYLCASSTSTTYNSPLHFGNGTRLTVT.

The rearrangement joins TRBV5-1 to TRBJ2-5; TRBD2 might be the D (5 bases). Trimming shortened V by 4 bases and J by 7 bases, and 17 bases separated the two germline ends. The germline gives CDR1 SGHRS, CDR2 YFSETQ. The CDR3 is 14 residues long. Here the CDR3 reads CASSPQDFSGTQYF. In DNA, the CDR3 is TGCGCCAGCAGCCCCCAGGACTTCTCAGGGACCCAGTACTTC.

The chain employs TRBV27 and TRBJ1-2; perhaps TRBD1 as D (5 bases). The CDR3 extends over 14 amino acids. Trimming took 4 bases from V and 7 from J, leaving 16 bases between them. Per germline, CDR1 MNHEY and CDR2 SMNVEV (reference sequence). CDR3 residues: CASSSRAKEGGYTF. In DNA, the CDR3 is TGTGCCAGCAGTTCCAGGGCTAAGGAGGGTGGCTACACCTTC.